A selection of T cell receptor beta chains follows, all from one sample in a study of cytomegalovirus exposure and HLA in healthy donors. The table came from immunoSEQ multiplex PCR; TCRdb's copy has only in-frame clones and leaves some out. The data show 150,000 to 200,000 clones, 65% to 90% seen once. The specimen sequenced was PBMCs. All receptors come from a middle-aged man in good health and CMV-seropositive. The CDR3 runs from the conserved cysteine through the conserved F or W. D genes are given only for firm matches. Clone size is shown for a subset of rows, as once, few, many or a class of expanded clone.

j_call	d_call	v_call	clone_size	cdr3_nt	cdr3_aa
TRBJ1-5	TRBD1	TRBV19	-	TGTGCCAGTAGTGTCTCAGGGACAGGGGGTCTCAATCAGCCCCAGCATTTT	CASSVSGTGGLNQPQHF
TRBJ1-5	TRBD1	TRBV4-1	-	TGCGCCAGCAGCCCGGGACAGGGGCAGGTACCCCAGCATTTT	CASSPGQGQVPQHF
TRBJ1-4	-	TRBV5-1	few	TGCGCCAGCAGCTTTGGGAGCTTGCAGCCTAATGAAAAACTGTTTTTT	CASSFGSLQPNEKLFF
TRBJ2-7	-	TRBV11-2	-	TGTGCCAGCAGCTTAGGCGGCAGCAGCTACGAGCAGTACTTC	CASSLGGSSYEQYF
TRBJ2-4	-	TRBV7-2	-	TGTGCCAGCAGCTTGCGGTCCCGGGGGGCAGACATTCAGTACTTC	CASSLRSRGADIQYF
TRBJ2-5	-	TRBV1	-	TGCACCAGCAGCCAAGAGAGGGGGACCATCCCCGGAGTTCGTGAGACCCAGTACTTC	CTSSQERGTIPGVRETQYF
TRBJ2-2	-	TRBV29-1	-	TGCAGCGTTACGACAGCATTGGATGTGGAGCTGTTTTTT	CSVTTALDVELFF
TRBJ2-5	TRBD1	TRBV7-7	-	TGTGCCAGCGCCAGACAGGGGCTCGGAGAGACCCAGTACTTC	CASARQGLGETQYF
TRBJ1-5	-	TRBV19	-	TGTGCCAGTAGCCCCCTCGCGTATAGCAATCAGCCCCAGCATTTT	CASSPLAYSNQPQHF
TRBJ2-5	TRBD2	TRBV7-9	-	TGTGCCAGCAGCTTTTTACCGGGACTAGCGGTGGGGGAGACCCAGTACTTC	CASSFLPGLAVGETQYF
TRBJ2-1	TRBD1	TRBV6-1	-	TGTGCCAGCAGTGGTGGGGTGGACAGGGGGACCTACAATGAGCAGTTCTTC	CASSGGVDRGTYNEQFF
TRBJ2-7	-	TRBV7-9	-	TGTGCCAGCAGCTTAGGCAGGGACGAGCAGTACTTC	CASSLGRDEQYF
TRBJ2-2	TRBD2	TRBV11-2	-	TGTGCCAGCAGCTCCGGACTAGCATGGGCCGGGGAGCTGTTTTTT	CASSSGLAWAGELFF
TRBJ2-2	TRBD1	TRBV29-1	-	TGCAGCGTTATTCTGGGACAGGGAAACACCGGGGAGCTGTTTTTT	CSVILGQGNTGELFF
TRBJ2-3	-	TRBV7-9	-	TGTGCCAGCAGCTTAAGAGCCCCTCCAGATACGCAGTATTTT	CASSLRAPPDTQYF
TRBJ1-2	TRBD1	TRBV27	-	TGTGCCAGCAGTTATGGGACAGATAGAGGGGACTACACCTTC	CASSYGTDRGDYTF
TRBJ2-5	-	TRBV4-1	few	TGCGCCAGCAGCCAAGATCTACGCCGAGAGACCCAGTACTTC	CASSQDLRRETQYF
TRBJ1-6	-	TRBV6-5	-	TGTGCCAGCAGTTACTCGACCTCGGGAGACGATTCACCCCTCCACTTT	CASSYSTSGDDSPLHF
TRBJ2-1	-	TRBV5-5	-	TGTGCCAGCAGCTTGGTCGCGGCCTACAATGAGCAGTTCTTC	CASSLVAAYNEQFF
TRBJ2-1	-	TRBV11-3	-	TGTGCCAGCAGCTTAGATGGCGGGTTTAGCTCCTACAATGAGCAGTTCTTC	CASSLDGGFSSYNEQFF
TRBJ2-2	-	TRBV5-4	few	TGTGCCAGCAGCTTGCCCCAGGGCGGGGAGCTGTTTTTT	CASSLPQGGELFF
TRBJ1-1	-	TRBV6-1	few	TGTGCCAGCAAGACAGGAATTAACACTGAAGCTTTCTTT	CASKTGINTEAFF